This TCR beta chain was profiled in a study of T cells in Graves' hyperthyroidism and ophthalmopathy (dated by TCRdb to between 2018 and 2020). Study-wide context: Peripheral blood was collected at initial diagnosis, before any treatment. The study also compared thyroid tissue and blood T-cell repertoires from a handful of Graves' hyperthyroidism patients. The paper reports TCR Vbeta CDR3 sequencing of approximately 140 peripheral blood samples: some 44 ophthalmopathy, 75 to 80 hyperthyroidism and some 17 progressor patients. After sampling, hyperthyroidism patients received methimazole starting at 30 mg daily, and ophthalmopathy patients received high-dose intravenous methylprednisolone. Whether ophthalmopathy could be predicted prospectively was tested in an independent validation cohort made up of under 20 hyperthyroidism patients plus 17 patients who later progressed to ophthalmopathy. TCR V-J signatures able to tell the groups apart were searched for in a discovery cohort of 100 or so patients, of whom under 45 had Graves' ophthalmopathy and about 55 had stable Graves' hyperthyroidism. The approximately 90 discovery patients were randomly split 7:3 into training and test sets. The full study reports these points: A model built on a 13 V-J signature distinguished ophthalmopathy from stable hyperthyroidism, reaching 85% to 90% sensitivity and under 84% specificity in cross-validation and 80%/75% in testing. In validation, the model predicted progression to ophthalmopathy with 55% to 71% sensitivity and 72% to 75% specificity, a median of approximately 6.5 months before onset. Most expanded thyroid clonotypes (frequency above 0.001) were also detected in blood, a finding suggesting that blood repertoires may reflect thyroid immune responses. Sample size was not statistically predetermined, and investigators were not blinded to group allocation.

This clonotype was counted at least ten times. What antigen it recognizes has not been identified. This may arise from a read error, as a much more abundant clone is one base away. Ophthalmopathy patients had moderately to severely active disease, Clinical Activity Score of at least 3, NOSPECS grade of at least 4, and duration under 3 months. The study excluded patients with uncontrolled infections, other autoimmune diseases, pregnancy or lactation. Diagnoses were established on the basis of clinical symptoms, serum thyroxine and TRAb, thyroid ultrasound, and orbital computed tomography. Ficoll-Paque density gradient centrifugation was used to isolate PBMCs from around 9.1 ml of fresh peripheral blood. Total RNA was extracted with Trizol reagent, and quality was checked on an Agilent 2100 Bioanalyzer. The TCR beta CDR3 regions were amplified from RNA transcripts. The first round of RT-PCR for the TCR CDR3 was performed with the HTBI primer set and the Qiagen OneStep RT-PCR kit. The libraries were constructed in a second round of multiplex PCR and then size-selected and purified. Sequencing of the libraries was done on an Illumina HiSeq2000 using paired-end 100 bp reads. Per the original workflow: SOAPnuke was used to process the raw data, with reads discarded if the reads contained adapters or uncalled bases, had a mean Phred below 15, or lacked an exact constant-primer or identifier match. High-quality paired reads were merged using COPE v1.2.5, and each unique nucleotide sequence was defined as a clonotype. MiTCR v1.1 was used to align clonotypes to the IMGT TRBV, TRBD and TRBJ reference segments. The analysis was restricted to V-J combinations with a frequency above 0.0001, which together covered roughly 99% of the repertoires. A TCS score was defined as the ratio between F50 (clonal expansion) and ExV (chaos), using BLOSUM62-based TCRdist between CDR3 peptides within each V-J. Welch's t-statistics and random forest reduced around 550 V-J features to 13, which were used in a naive Bayes classifier (R e1071). TCRdb trimmed the raw reads at Q25, called clones with MiXCR and kept productive beta chains. Rows with one shared CDR3 protein collapse into an entry with the most common genes and DNA. The V and J calls reflect TCRdb's pipeline rather than the authors' work. The sample profile shows 300,000 to 450,000 distinct CDR3 sequences; 15% to 20% of them were found once. The top ten constitute 15% to 17% of the sample.

The source material was blood. This TCR was sampled from a woman aged 40 to 49 with Graves' ophthalmopathy.

The DNA sequence is as follows: TGTGCCAGCAGTGTCGGGGCTGGGGCCAACGCCCTGACTTTC. Its translation is CASSVGAGANALTF. This sequence uses TRBV6-4 and TRBJ2-6, with the D segment possibly TRBD1 or TRBD2, each aligning over 5 bases. The CDR1 and CDR2 encoded by the germline V gene are MRHNA and SNTAGT. Inclusive of the bounding cysteine and phenylalanine, the CDR3 is 14 residues long. The entry retains the CDR3 DNA only, 42 bases that are in frame from base 1.